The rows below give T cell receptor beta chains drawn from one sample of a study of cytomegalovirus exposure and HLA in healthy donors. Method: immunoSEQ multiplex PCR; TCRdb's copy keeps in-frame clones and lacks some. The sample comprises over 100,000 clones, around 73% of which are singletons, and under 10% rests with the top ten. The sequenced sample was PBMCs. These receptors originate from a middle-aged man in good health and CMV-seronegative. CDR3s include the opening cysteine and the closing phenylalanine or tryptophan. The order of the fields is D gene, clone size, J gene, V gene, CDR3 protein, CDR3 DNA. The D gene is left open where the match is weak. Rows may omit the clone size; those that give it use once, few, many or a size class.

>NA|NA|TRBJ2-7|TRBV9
CASSVDWTPTYEQYF
TGTGCCAGCAGCGTAGATTGGACACCGACCTACGAGCAGTACTTC
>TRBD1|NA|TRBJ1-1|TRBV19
CASSRQGNTEAFF
TGTGCCAGTAGTAGACAGGGGAACACTGAAGCTTTCTTT
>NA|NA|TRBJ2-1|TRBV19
CASSINSYNEQFF
TGTGCCAGTAGTATAAACAGCTACAATGAGCAGTTCTTC
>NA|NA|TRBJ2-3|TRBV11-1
CASSYYGTDTQYF
TGTGCCAGCAGCTACTATGGCACAGATACGCAGTATTTT
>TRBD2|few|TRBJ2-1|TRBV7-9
CASSSGLAGGPGQFF
TGTGCCAGCAGCTCCGGACTAGCGGGGGGGCCAGGGCAGTTCTTC
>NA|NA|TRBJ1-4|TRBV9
CASSIQDNEKLFF
TGTGCCAGCAGCATACAGGATAATGAAAAACTGTTTTTT
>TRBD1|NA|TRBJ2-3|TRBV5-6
CASSSGQPSTDTQYF
TGTGCCAGCAGCTCGGGACAGCCATCCACAGATACGCAGTATTTT
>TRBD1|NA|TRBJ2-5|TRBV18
CASSPRTGEETQYF
TGTGCCAGCTCACCTAGGACAGGGGAAGAGACCCAGTACTTC
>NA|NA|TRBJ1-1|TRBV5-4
CASSLGAVIQNTEAFF
TGTGCCAGCAGCTTGGGCGCGGTAATACAGAACACTGAAGCTTTCTTT
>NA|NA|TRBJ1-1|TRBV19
CASNVRHEAFF
TGTGCCAGTAATGTGAGACATGAAGCTTTCTTT
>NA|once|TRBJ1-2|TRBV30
CAWTPGGFYGYTF
TGTGCCTGGACCCCGGGGGGCTTCTATGGCTACACCTTC
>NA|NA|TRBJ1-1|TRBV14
CASSQDSGLRNTEAFF
TGTGCCAGCAGCCAAGATTCGGGACTGCGGAACACTGAAGCTTTCTTT
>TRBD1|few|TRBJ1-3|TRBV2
CASSGQGAAGNTIYF
TGTGCCAGCAGTGGACAGGGGGCTGCTGGAAACACCATATATTTT
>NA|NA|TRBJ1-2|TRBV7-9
CASSLAGGVGYTF
TGTGCCAGCAGCTTAGCGGGAGGGGTTGGCTACACCTTC
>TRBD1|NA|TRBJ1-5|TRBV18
CASSRDRGSNQPQHF
TGTGCCAGCTCACGCGACAGGGGGTCTAATCAGCCCCAGCATTTT
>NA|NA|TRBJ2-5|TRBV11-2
CATRLMGREQETQYF
TGTGCCACAAGATTAATGGGCAGGGAACAAGAGACCCAGTACTTC
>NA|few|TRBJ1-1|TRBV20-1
CSAFRGTEAFF
TGCAGTGCCTTCAGGGGAACTGAAGCTTTCTTT
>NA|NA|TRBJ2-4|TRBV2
CASSEVVAQYF
TGTGCCAGCAGTGAGGTAGTAGCACAGTACTTC
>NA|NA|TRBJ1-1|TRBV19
CASSPREPTEAFF
TGTGCCAGTAGTCCCCGGGAACCCACTGAAGCTTTCTTT
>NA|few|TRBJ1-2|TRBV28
CASSSNSPTYTF
TGTGCCAGCAGTTCAAACAGCCCCACCTACACCTTC
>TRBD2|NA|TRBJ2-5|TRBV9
CASSVEASGFEAQYF
TGTGCCAGCAGCGTAGAAGCTAGCGGGTTTGAGGCCCAGTACTTC
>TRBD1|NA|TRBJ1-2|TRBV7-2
CASSRPDRGYGYTF
TGTGCCAGCAGCCGTCCTGACAGGGGTTATGGCTACACCTTC
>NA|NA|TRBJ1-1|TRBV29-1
CSIRGGERNTEAFF
TGCAGTATACGGGGGGGGGAGAGGAACACTGAAGCTTTCTTT
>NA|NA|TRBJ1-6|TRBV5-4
CASSRVNDEGWLGSPLHF
TGTGCCAGCAGCCGCGTTAACGATGAGGGCTGGCTGGGATCACCCCTCCACTTT
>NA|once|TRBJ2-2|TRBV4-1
CASSRDKVYAGELFF
TGCGCCAGCAGCCGGGACAAGGTATACGCCGGGGAGCTGTTTTTT
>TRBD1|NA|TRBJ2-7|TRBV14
CASSQTTGFHEQYF
TGTGCCAGCAGCCAAACGACAGGGTTCCACGAGCAGTACTTC
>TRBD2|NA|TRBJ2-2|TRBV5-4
CASSPPPSGGAGRNTGELFF
TGTGCCAGCAGCCCCCCCCCTAGCGGGGGGGCGGGTCGGAACACCGGGGAGCTGTTTTTT
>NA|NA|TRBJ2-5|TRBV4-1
CASSQRAVGAGETQYF
TGCGCCAGCAGCCAAAGAGCCGTGGGGGCTGGAGAGACCCAGTACTTC
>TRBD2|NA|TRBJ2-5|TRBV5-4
CASSLGAGGPETQYF
TGTGCCAGCAGCTTGGGAGCGGGGGGGCCGGAGACCCAGTACTTC
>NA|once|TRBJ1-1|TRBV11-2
CASSLAGQMNTEAFF
TGTGCCAGCAGCCTGGCAGGACAGATGAACACTGAAGCTTTCTTT
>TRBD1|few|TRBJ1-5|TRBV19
CASSNWGGQGDQPQHF
TGTGCCAGTAGTAACTGGGGGGGACAGGGAGATCAGCCCCAGCATTTT
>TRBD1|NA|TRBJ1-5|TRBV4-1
CASSQGWGQGENQPQHF
TGCGCCAGCAGCCAAGGCTGGGGACAGGGTGAAAATCAGCCCCAGCATTTT
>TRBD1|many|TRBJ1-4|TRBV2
CATETGVREKLFF
TGTGCCACGGAGACAGGGGTACGTGAAAAACTGTTTTTT
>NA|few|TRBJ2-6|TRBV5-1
CASSLDPRGSQFSGANVLTF
TGCGCCAGCAGCTTGGACCCTCGGGGGAGTCAGTTCTCTGGGGCCAACGTCCTGACTTTC
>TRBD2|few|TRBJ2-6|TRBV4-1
CASSQQRGTGANVLTF
TGCGCCAGCAGCCAACAGCGGGGGACTGGGGCCAACGTCCTGACTTTC
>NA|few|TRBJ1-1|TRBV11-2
CASSNSMNTEAFF
TGTGCCAGCAGCAACAGCATGAACACTGAAGCTTTCTTT
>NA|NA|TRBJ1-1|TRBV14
CASSQALARVTEAFF
TGTGCCAGCAGCCAAGCTTTAGCCAGGGTCACTGAAGCTTTCTTT
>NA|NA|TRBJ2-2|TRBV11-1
CASSFLDSNTGELFF
TGTGCCAGCAGCTTTCTAGACTCGAACACCGGGGAGCTGTTTTTT
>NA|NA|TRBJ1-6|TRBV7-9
CASSLGWGGQGNSPLHF
TGTGCCAGCAGCTTAGGTTGGGGGGGGCAGGGAAATTCACCCCTCCACTTT
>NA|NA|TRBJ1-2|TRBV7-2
CASSLDRANYGYTF
TGTGCCAGCAGCTTAGACAGAGCTAACTATGGCTACACCTTC
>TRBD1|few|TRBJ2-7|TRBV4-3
CASSHRTGGSYEQYF
TGCGCCAGCAGCCACCGGACAGGGGGCTCCTACGAGCAGTACTTC
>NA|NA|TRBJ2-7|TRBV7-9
CASSLGGRIYEQYF
TGTGCCAGCAGCTTAGGAGGCAGAATCTACGAGCAGTACTTC
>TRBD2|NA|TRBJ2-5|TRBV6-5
CASSRTSGGRETQYF
TGTGCCAGCAGTCGGACTAGCGGGGGTAGGGAGACCCAGTACTTC
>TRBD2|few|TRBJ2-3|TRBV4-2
CASSQITSGSETDTQYF
TGTGCCAGCAGCCAAATAACTAGCGGCTCGGAGACAGATACGCAGTATTTT
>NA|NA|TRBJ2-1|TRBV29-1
CSVEDLPSEDYNEQFF
TGCAGCGTTGAAGATCTTCCTAGCGAGGACTACAATGAGCAGTTCTTC
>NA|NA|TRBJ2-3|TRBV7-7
CASSLGVGGGTDTQYF
TGTGCTAGCAGCTTAGGGGTTGGAGGGGGCACAGATACGCAGTATTTT